These T cell receptor beta chains were read from a single sample in a study of T cell repertoires in aging, cancer and after chemotherapy. TCRdb re-derived calls from the multiplex PCR reads in MiXCR, one entry per CDR3 protein. The repertoire holds fewer than 3,500 distinct CDR3 sequences, 30% to 45% seen once, with 9.5% to 10% in the top ten. The sequenced sample was blood. Receptor source: a human donor with a solid tumor. Each CDR3 is given with its conserved first and last residue. A D gene is named only where the DNA matches it firmly. Size values are once, few and many counts, or a class for expanded clones, and some rows have none.

.	.	TRBV5-1	TRBJ2-1	TGCGCCAGCACGATGGGGTTCTCCTACAATGAGCAGTTCTTC	CASTMGFSYNEQFF
large	.	TRBV29-1	TRBJ2-1	TGCAGCGTTGAAGGGTGGCAGGGACCTTCGGATGAGCAGTTCTTC	CSVEGWQGPSDEQFF
few	TRBD2	TRBV6-5	TRBJ2-5	TGTGCCAGCAGTTCTCGGGGGGACCAAGAGACCCAGTACTTC	CASSSRGDQETQYF
few	TRBD2	TRBV5-4	TRBJ2-1	TGTGCCAGCAGCTGGACTAGCGGGAGTGAGCAGTTCTTC	CASSWTSGSEQFF
.	.	TRBV5-6	TRBJ2-5	TGTGCCAGCAGCTTGAATCTCGGGCCGGGGGGCCGTGGAGAGACCCAGTACTTC	CASSLNLGPGGRGETQYF
.	.	TRBV6-5	TRBJ1-1	TGTGCCAGCAGTTACTTGGTGAACACTGAAGCTTTCTTT	CASSYLVNTEAFF
few	TRBD1	TRBV27	TRBJ2-3	TGTGCCAGCAGCCTAGGGACAGGGCCCACAGATACGCAGTATTTT	CASSLGTGPTDTQYF
few	TRBD2	TRBV7-6	TRBJ2-3	TGTGCCAGCAGCCGACTAGCGGAGACCACAGATACGCAGTATTTT	CASSRLAETTDTQYF
few	.	TRBV6-1	TRBJ2-7	TGTGCCAGCAGTGAAGCGAGGGGGGCCTACGAGCAGTACTTC	CASSEARGAYEQYF
few	.	TRBV5-6	TRBJ2-5	TGTGCCAGCAGCTTGTGGGGGGCGGGGGACGAGCTAGAGACCCAGTACTTC	CASSLWGAGDELETQYF
.	TRBD1	TRBV5-4	TRBJ2-7	TGTGCCAGCAGCCGGGACAGTCCCTACGAGCAGTACTTC	CASSRDSPYEQYF
few	.	TRBV7-2	TRBJ2-7	TGTGCCAGCAGCTTGGCCCAAACCTCTACAGGGCCGGGGTACTTC	CASSLAQTSTGPGYF
.	.	TRBV19	TRBJ1-5	TGTGCCAGTAGTAGGGCAGGGAAAAGCAATCAGCCCCAGCATTTT	CASSRAGKSNQPQHF
.	TRBD1	TRBV20-1	TRBJ1-2	TGCAGTGTAGGGGGGCAGGGGGAATCTGGCTACACCTTC	CSVGGQGESGYTF
.	TRBD2	TRBV5-4	TRBJ2-5	TGTGCCAGCAGCCCCCCGACTAGCGGGAGCGGGGAGACCCAGTACTTC	CASSPPTSGSGETQYF
.	.	TRBV12-3/TRBV12-4	TRBJ2-7	TGTGCCAGCGGCGGAGGCGGGGGCCGCTTCTACGAGCAGTACTTC	CASGGGGGRFYEQYF
.	.	TRBV28	TRBJ1-4	TGTGCCAGCAGTTCAACAGGGTTAAAGAATGAAAAACTGTTTTTT	CASSSTGLKNEKLFF
few	TRBD1	TRBV6-5	TRBJ1-1	TGTGCCAGCATTCTCGGGACAGGGTACACTGAAGCTTTCTTT	CASILGTGYTEAFF
few	TRBD1	TRBV5-5	TRBJ2-7	TGTGCCAGCAGCTTGCAGGGGGCGAGGGAGCAGTACTTC	CASSLQGAREQYF
few	.	TRBV6-1	TRBJ1-5	TGTGCCAGCAGTGAAATGGAATATGGCAATCAGCCCCAGCATTTT	CASSEMEYGNQPQHF
.	TRBD2	TRBV28	TRBJ2-3	TGTGCCAGCAGCCCGGGGGGGAGCACAGATACGCAGTATTTT	CASSPGGSTDTQYF
medium-sized	TRBD1	TRBV6-1	TRBJ1-2	TGTGCCAGCAGGGACAGGGGCCGCGACTATGGCTACACCTTC	CASRDRGRDYGYTF
few	TRBD1	TRBV10-3	TRBJ1-3	TGTGCCGGATCAGGACAGGGGACGAGCTCTGGAAACACCATATATTTT	CAGSGQGTSSGNTIYF
few	.	TRBV12-3/TRBV12-4	TRBJ2-2	TGTGCCAGCAGTTGGCTGAACACCGGGGAGCTGTTTTTT	CASSWLNTGELFF
.	.	TRBV7-6	TRBJ1-1	TGTGCCAGCAGCTTCCGCCGGACAGTTTACACTGAAGCTTTCTTT	CASSFRRTVYTEAFF
.	.	TRBV6-5	TRBJ1-4	TGTGCCAGCAGTCAGGGGAGGGGGGCAGGGGAAAAACTGTTTTTT	CASSQGRGAGEKLFF
.	.	TRBV11-1	TRBJ2-5	TGTGCCAGCAGCTTAGATCCTAGTAGGTTAGAGACCAAGTACTTC	CASSLDPSRLETKYF
medium-sized	.	TRBV29-1	TRBJ1-1	TGCAGCGTTGCCCCCGTGGGGGGGTGGAACACTGAAGCTTTCTTT	CSVAPVGGWNTEAFF
few	.	TRBV6-2/TRBV6-3	TRBJ1-5	TGTGCCAGCTTGTGGATAGAACCTCCCTCGATCACCGCGTCGGAGGATGGGAATCAGCCCCAGCATTTT	CASLWIEPPSITASEDGNQPQHF
few	.	TRBV6-1	TRBJ1-3	TGTGCCAGCAGTGAATATCGGGGGAACACCATATATTTT	CASSEYRGNTIYF
few	.	TRBV5-6	TRBJ2-7	TGTGCCAGCAGCTTTGGGAGGCGGGTCTACGAGCAGTACTTC	CASSFGRRVYEQYF